This entry lists 10 T cell receptor beta chains sequenced from one sample in a study of circulating and synovial CD4+ cells in juvenile arthritis. Generated by immunoSEQ multiplex PCR, the TCRdb table keeps only in-frame clones and is missing some. The sample shows about 33,000 clones, 90% to 95% of them seen only once. Source material: CD4+ T cells from blood. Receptor source: a human donor with juvenile idiopathic arthritis.

Written as DNA, the CDR3 is TGTGCCAGCAGCGGAGGGACTAATCAAGAGACCCAGTACTTC. It is translated as CASSGGTNQETQYF. The J gene is TRBJ2-5, the V gene TRBV2; 7 bases are a match to TRBD2. Germline V gives CDR1 SNHLY, CDR2 FYNNEI. The CDR3 runs to 14 residues. V lost 6 bases to trimming and J lost 2 bases; unmatched junction nucleotides: 6.

The CDR3 protein is CASSFRYEQYF. Here the CDR3 DNA reads TGTGCCAGCAGCTTTCGCTACGAGCAGTACTTC. This chain links TRBV5-4 with TRBJ2-7, with D unclear. The CDR3 consists of 11 residues. V gave up 2 bases and J gave up 3 bases, with 3 bases separating them. The germline CDR1 and CDR2 sequences are SGHNT and YYREEE (reference sequence).

This clone was counted a few times. This chain joins TRBV6-1 and TRBJ2-1; 7 nucleotides match TRBD2. Trimming at V came to 0 bases and at J to 6 bases, leaving 5 bases not matched to a gene. CDR3 length equals 15 residues. CDR1 and CDR2 from the germline V gene are MNHNS and SASEGT. CDR3 nucleotides: TGTGCCAGCAGTGAAGCGGCGGGAGTTCGCAATGAGCAGTTCTTC. Its translation: CASSEAAGVRNEQFF.

The J gene is TRBJ2-7, the V gene TRBV4-3, with D perhaps TRBD1 (6 bases). Germline assignment: CDR1 LGHNA and CDR2 YSLEER. Trimming cost V 1 base and J 3 bases, with 25 bases left between them. This CDR3 spans 19 amino acids. CDR3 in amino acids: CASSQGIPILVGARYEQYF. CDR3 nucleotides: TGCGCCAGCAGCCAAGGCATCCCCATCCTAGTGGGGGCTCGCTACGAGCAGTACTTC.

The chain carries TRBV4-2 and TRBJ1-1; tentatively, D is TRBD1 (6 bases). Trimming removed 0 bases from V and 8 bases from J, with 13 bases in between. This CDR3 has 14 amino acids. The V gene's germline CDR1 is LGHNA and CDR2 YNFKEQ. The CDR3 DNA reads as TGTGCCAGCAGCCAAGAGCCAGGGGCGCGGGAAGCTTTCTTT. Protein: CASSQEPGAREAFF.

This clone was detected once. This chain links TRBV9 with TRBJ1-1; D possibly corresponds to TRBD1 (6 bases). Germline-derived CDR1 and CDR2 are SGDLS and YYNGEE. The ends were cut back, 3 bases at V and 0 bases at J, with 9 bases in the middle. This CDR3 is built from 14 residues. The CDR3 loop reads CASSGQVVNTEAFF. CDR3 DNA: TGTGCCAGCAGCGGACAGGTAGTGAACACTGAAGCTTTCTTT.

The chain carries TRBV12-5 and TRBJ2-1, with TRBD2 matching over 16 bases. The CDR3 has 20 amino acids. V shed 1 base and J 7 bases; nucleotides not matched to a gene: 13. The germline CDR1 and CDR2 sequences are LGHNT and FRNRAP. The CDR3: CASGLGILGLAGGPGNEQFF. CDR3 bases: TGTGCTAGTGGTTTGGGCATTTTGGGACTAGCGGGAGGGCCTGGGAATGAGCAGTTCTTC.

The chain joins TRBV29-1 to TRBJ2-7, with D possibly being TRBD2 (7 bases). The CDR3 spans 18 residues. Trimming left V 7 bases short and J 6 bases short, with 34 bases between. Germline CDR1 reads SQVTM; CDR2 reads ANQGSEA. The CDR3 DNA follows: TGCAGCGCCGGGGGGAGTGGGGAACTGGGGGGCTACCTACGCGAGCAGTACTTC. It codes for CSAGGSGELGGYLREQYF.

The rearrangement uses TRBV19 and TRBJ2-7; a possible D gene is TRBD1 (6 bases). CDR3 length: 12 residues. Germline V lookup: CDR1 LNHDA, CDR2 SQIVND (reference sequence). Trimming took 5 bases from V and 6 from J, leaving 11 bases between them. DNA for the CDR3: TGTGCCAGTAGTTCAGGGGCGACCGAGCAGTACTTC. Its translation: CASSSGATEQYF.

The chain combines TRBV20-1 with TRBJ1-1; D ambiguous. Per germline, CDR1 DFQATT and CDR2 SNEGSKA (reference sequence). This CDR3 is 11 amino acids long. V was cut by 5 bases and J by 2 bases, with 6 bases left in between. The CDR3 here is CSAFLNTEAFF. The CDR3 bases are TGCAGTGCTTTTCTTAACACTGAAGCTTTCTTT.